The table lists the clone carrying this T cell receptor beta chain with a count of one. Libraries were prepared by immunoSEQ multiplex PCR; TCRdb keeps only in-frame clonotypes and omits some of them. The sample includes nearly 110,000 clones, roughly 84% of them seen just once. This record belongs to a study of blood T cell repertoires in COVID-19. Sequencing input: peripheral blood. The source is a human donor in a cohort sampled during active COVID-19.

CDR3 DNA: TGTGCCAGCACCCTACCCCGGGGGGTAGCTAACTATGGCTACACCTTC. Translating gives CASTLPRGVANYGYTF. The chain links TRBV7-2 to TRBJ1-2; weak D call: TRBD1 (5 bases). The CDR3 loop spans 16 amino acids. The germline V gene encodes CDR1 SGHTA and CDR2 FQGNSA. The V gene lost 7 bases and the J gene lost 0 bases, with 18 bases spanning the gap.